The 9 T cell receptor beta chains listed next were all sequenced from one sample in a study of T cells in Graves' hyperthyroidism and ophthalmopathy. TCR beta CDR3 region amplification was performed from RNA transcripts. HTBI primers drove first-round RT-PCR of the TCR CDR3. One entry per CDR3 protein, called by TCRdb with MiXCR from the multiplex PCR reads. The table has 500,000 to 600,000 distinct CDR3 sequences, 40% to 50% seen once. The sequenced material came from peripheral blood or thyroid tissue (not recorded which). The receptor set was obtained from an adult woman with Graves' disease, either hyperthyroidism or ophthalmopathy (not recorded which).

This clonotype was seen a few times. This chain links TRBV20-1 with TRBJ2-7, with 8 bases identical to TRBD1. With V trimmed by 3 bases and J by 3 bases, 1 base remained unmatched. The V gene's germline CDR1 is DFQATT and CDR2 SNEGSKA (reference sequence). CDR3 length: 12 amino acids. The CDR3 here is CSARGQVYEQYF. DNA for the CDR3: TGCAGTGCTAGGGGACAGGTCTACGAGCAGTACTTC.

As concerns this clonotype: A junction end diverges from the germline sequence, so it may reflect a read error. CDR3 region: CASSLGRRDTEALF. The CDR3 nucleotides are TGTGCCAGCAGTTTGGGCAGAAGGGACACTGAAGCTTTATTT. The V call is TRBV11-1, the J call TRBJ1-1, with D possibly matching TRBD1 (6 bases). The CDR3 consists of 14 residues. In germline, CDR1 is SGHAT, CDR2 FQDESV (reference sequence). The variable domain in full, with the rest retrieved from reference TRBV11-1 and TRBJ1-1, is EAEVAQSPRYKITEKSQAVAFWCDPISGHATLYWYRQILGQGPELLVQFQDESVVDDSQLPKDRFSAERLKGVDSTLKIQPAELGDSAMYLCASSLGRRDTEALFGQGTRLTVV.

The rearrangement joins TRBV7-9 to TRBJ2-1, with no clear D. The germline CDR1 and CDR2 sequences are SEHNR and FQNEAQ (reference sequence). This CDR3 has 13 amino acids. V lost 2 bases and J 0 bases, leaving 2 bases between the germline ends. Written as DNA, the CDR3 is TGTGCCAGCAGCTTAAGCTCCTACAATGAGCAGTTCTTC. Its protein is CASSLSSYNEQFF.

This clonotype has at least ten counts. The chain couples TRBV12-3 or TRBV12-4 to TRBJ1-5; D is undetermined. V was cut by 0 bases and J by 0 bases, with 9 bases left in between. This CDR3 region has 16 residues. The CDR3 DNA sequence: TGTGCCAGCAGTTTAGCTGTCGCAAATAGCAATCAGCCCCAGCATTTT. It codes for CASSLAVANSNQPQHF.

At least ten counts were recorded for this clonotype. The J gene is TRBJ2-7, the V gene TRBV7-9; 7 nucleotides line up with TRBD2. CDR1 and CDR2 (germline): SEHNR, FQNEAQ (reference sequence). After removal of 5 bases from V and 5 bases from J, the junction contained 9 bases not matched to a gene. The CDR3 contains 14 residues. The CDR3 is CASSREAPGDEQYF. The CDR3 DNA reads TGTGCCAGCAGCCGGGAGGCGCCCGGGGACGAGCAGTACTTC.

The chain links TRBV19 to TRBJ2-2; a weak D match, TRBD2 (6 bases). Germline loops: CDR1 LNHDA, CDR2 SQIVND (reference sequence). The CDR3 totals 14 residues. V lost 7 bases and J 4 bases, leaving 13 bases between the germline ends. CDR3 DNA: TGTGCCAGTATGTTAGCGGAGAGCACCGGGGAGCTGTTTTTT. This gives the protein CASMLAESTGELFF.

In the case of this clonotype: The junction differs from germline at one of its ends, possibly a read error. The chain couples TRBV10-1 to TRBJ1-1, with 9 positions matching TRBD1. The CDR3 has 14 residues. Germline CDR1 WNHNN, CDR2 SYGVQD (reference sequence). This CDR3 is CASLTGTGSTEAFF. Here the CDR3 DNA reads TGTGCCAGCCTTACCGGGACAGGGAGCACTGAAGCTTTCTTT.

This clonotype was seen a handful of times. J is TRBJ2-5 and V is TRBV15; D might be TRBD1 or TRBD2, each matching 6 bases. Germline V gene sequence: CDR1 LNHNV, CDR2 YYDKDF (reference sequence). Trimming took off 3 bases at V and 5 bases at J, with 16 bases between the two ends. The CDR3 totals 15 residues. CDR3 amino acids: CATSSRGRGRETQYF. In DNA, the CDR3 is TGTGCCACCAGCAGTCGGGGACGGGGGCGGGAGACCCAGTACTTC.

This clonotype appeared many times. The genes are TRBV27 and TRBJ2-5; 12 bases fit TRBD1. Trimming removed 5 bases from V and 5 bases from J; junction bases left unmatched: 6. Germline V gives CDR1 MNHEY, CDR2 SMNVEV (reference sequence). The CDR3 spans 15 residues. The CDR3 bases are TGTGCCAGCAGTGGGGGGACAGGGGGCCGGGAGACCCAGTACTTC. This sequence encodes CASSGGTGGRETQYF.